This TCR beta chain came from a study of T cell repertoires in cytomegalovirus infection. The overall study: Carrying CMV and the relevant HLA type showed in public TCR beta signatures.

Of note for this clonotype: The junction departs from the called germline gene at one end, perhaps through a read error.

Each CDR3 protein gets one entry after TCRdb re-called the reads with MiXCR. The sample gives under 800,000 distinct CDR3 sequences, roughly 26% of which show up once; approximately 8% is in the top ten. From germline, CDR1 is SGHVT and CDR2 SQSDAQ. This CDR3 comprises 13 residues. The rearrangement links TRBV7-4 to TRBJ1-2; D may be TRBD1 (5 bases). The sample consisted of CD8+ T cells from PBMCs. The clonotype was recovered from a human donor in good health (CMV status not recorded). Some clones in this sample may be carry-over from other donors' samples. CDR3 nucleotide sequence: TGTGTCAGCAGCTTAGCTGTAAGGGACGGCTACACCTTC. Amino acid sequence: CVSSLAVRDGYTF.